The rows below give T cell receptor beta chains drawn from one sample of a study of T cells after yellow fever vaccination. TCRdb called the 5' RACE reads again in MiXCR, with one record for every CDR3 protein. The table has approximately 550,000 distinct CDR3 sequences, approximately 21% seen once; the top ten hold over 11%. Here the sequenced sample was PBMCs, taken 15 days after the yellow fever booster vaccination. Source of these receptors: a man aged 30 to 39 who received the YFV17D yellow fever vaccine. Both conserved end residues are part of each CDR3. The D gene is left open where the match is weak. Some rows mark clone size as missing; the rest say once, few, many or name a class of expanded clone.

TGTGCCACCAGCGGACAGGGGCCAAGGTGGAACATTCAGTACTTC	CATSGQGPRWNIQYF	TRBD1	few	TRBV15	TRBJ2-4
TGTGCCAGCAGGGTGACCCTGTCAGATACGCAGTATTTT	CASRVTLSDTQYF	.	.	TRBV12-3/TRBV12-4	TRBJ2-3
TGTGCCAGCAGCTTAAATAGGGAGACCCAGTACTTC	CASSLNRETQYF	.	many	TRBV7-2	TRBJ2-5
TGCAGTGCCGCTCGACAAAAAGATGGCTACACCTTC	CSAARQKDGYTF	.	few	TRBV20-1	TRBJ1-2
TGCGCCAGCAGCCAAGCCGGGACAGGTGATTACGGGGCCAACGTCCTGACTTTC	CASSQAGTGDYGANVLTF	TRBD1	.	TRBV4-3	TRBJ2-6
TGTGCCAGCAGGCCTAGGGGGCACCCGGGACTAGCGGGAAACGAGCAGTACTTC	CASRPRGHPGLAGNEQYF	TRBD2	.	TRBV28	TRBJ2-7
TGCGCCAGCAGCCCAGGACAGGGCGGTAACTATGGCTACACCTTC	CASSPGQGGNYGYTF	TRBD1	.	TRBV4-3	TRBJ1-2
TGTGCCAGCAGTTTAAGTGGACAGGGCGCCTACGAGCAGTACTTC	CASSLSGQGAYEQYF	TRBD1	.	TRBV27	TRBJ2-7
TGCAGCGTTGGAGCCTTGGTACTAGGGGTTGAGCAGTTCTTC	CSVGALVLGVEQFF	.	.	TRBV29-1	TRBJ2-1
TGCGCCAGCAGCTTGGACCCTCATGGGAACACTGAAGCTTTCTTT	CASSLDPHGNTEAFF	.	few	TRBV5-1	TRBJ1-1
TGTGCCTGGAGCACCGGGTCGGGCGAGACCCAGTACTTC	CAWSTGSGETQYF	.	.	TRBV30	TRBJ2-5
TGCAGTGCTAGAGTAGTACAGGGTATCGCTGAAGCTTTCTTT	CSARVVQGIAEAFF	.	.	TRBV20-1	TRBJ1-1
TGCGCCAGCAGCTTGGCGGGGGTAGCGGAACCCCAAACCAATGAGCAGTTCTTC	CASSLAGVAEPQTNEQFF	.	.	TRBV5-1	TRBJ2-1
TGTGCCAGCAGTCCACTAGCGGCGAACACCGGGGAGCTGTTTTTT	CASSPLAANTGELFF	TRBD2	.	TRBV27	TRBJ2-2
TGTGCCAGCAGTGGGGACGACCACGAGCAGTACTTC	CASSGDDHEQYF	.	.	TRBV6-6	TRBJ2-7